This T cell receptor beta chain was identified in a study of blood T cell repertoires in COVID-19. CDR3 length equals 15 residues. V shed 4 bases and J 10 bases; nucleotides not matched to a gene: 12. Per the germline V gene, CDR1 is LGHDT and CDR2 is YNNKEL (reference sequence). Some clones are missing from TCRdb's copy, which holds only in-frame ones; the method was immunoSEQ multiplex PCR. The sample lists fewer than 350,000 clones; about 90% were seen once. This chain joins TRBV3-1 (or the pseudogene TRBV3-2) and TRBJ2-3; 9 bases match TRBD1. This clonotype was obtained from a woman aged 30 to 39 with COVID-19, enrolled during active disease. The sequencing sample was made of peripheral blood. The CDR3 protein is CASSRSGTGIRAQYF. CDR3 nucleotides: TGTGCCAGCAGCCGTTCCGGGACAGGGATTCGGGCGCAGTATTTT.